The source of this T cell receptor (beta chain) is a study of glioma-infiltrating T cells. The CDR3 is made up of 14 amino acids. Germline-derived CDR1 and CDR2 are LNHNV and YYDKDF (reference sequence). Trimming shortened V by 8 bases and J by 1 base, and 13 bases separated the two germline ends. Amplification of TCR alpha and beta CDR3 regions from RNA used iRepertoire nested multiplex PCR. From the multiplex PCR reads, TCRdb called clonotypes with MiXCR, one entry per CDR3 protein. The sample consists of over 120,000 distinct CDR3 sequences, 39% of them appearing once. The sample consisted of glioma tissue, nonneoplastic brain tissue, or PBMCs (not recorded which). The genes are TRBV15 and TRBJ2-3; the D call may be TRBD1 or TRBD2 (5 bases each). The origin of this receptor is a human donor with low-grade glioma or glioblastoma, undergoing nonglioma brain surgery, or in good health (not recorded which). This CDR3 reads CATLGEWGTDTQYF. The CDR3 DNA follows: TGTGCCACCTTGGGGGAGTGGGGCACAGATACGCAGTATTTT.